This TCR beta chain was identified during a study of spatial heterogeneity in lung cancer. General study points: Nonsynonymous mutation counts, ubiquitous and regional, were tracked by the respective counts of ubiquitous and regional expanded TCRs. Expanded alpha and beta TCR counts within tumors tracked tumor mutation counts.

TCRdb independently ran MiXCR on the 5' RACE reads; one entry per CDR3 protein. The repertoire holds some 5,100 distinct CDR3 sequences, with about an eighth as singletons. This CDR3 is built from 13 residues. Germline values: CDR1 LNHDA, CDR2 SQIVND (reference sequence). The ends were cut back, 5 bases at V and 3 bases at J, with 9 bases in the middle. Remarks on this clonotype: Its antigen is not identified.

Described time point: sample taken at primary tumor resection. Untreated early-stage non-small cell lung cancer patients, over 55 in total, were the donors. The gene calls are TRBV19 and TRBJ2-3; the D gene is possibly TRBD1 (6 bases). This receptor was taken from a female donor with early-stage non-small cell lung cancer. The sample here was lung tumor tissue, taken at surgery. The CDR3 is CASSPGQTDTQYF. The CDR3 region has the DNA TGTGCCAGTAGTCCCGGACAGACAGATACGCAGTATTTT.